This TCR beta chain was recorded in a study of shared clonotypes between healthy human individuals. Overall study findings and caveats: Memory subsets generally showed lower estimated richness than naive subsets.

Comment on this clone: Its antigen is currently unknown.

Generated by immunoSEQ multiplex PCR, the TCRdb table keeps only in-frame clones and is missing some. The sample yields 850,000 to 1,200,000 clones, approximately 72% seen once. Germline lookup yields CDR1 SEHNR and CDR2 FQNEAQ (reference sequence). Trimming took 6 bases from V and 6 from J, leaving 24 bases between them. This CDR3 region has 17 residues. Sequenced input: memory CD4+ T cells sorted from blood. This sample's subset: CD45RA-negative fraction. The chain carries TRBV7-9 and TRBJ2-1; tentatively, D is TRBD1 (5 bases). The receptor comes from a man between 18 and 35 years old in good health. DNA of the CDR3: TGTGCCAGCAGTCCCTTGAGGACCGCGGACACCGTCAATGAGCAGTTCTTC. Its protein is CASSPLRTADTVNEQFF.